The 28 T cell receptor beta chains below all came from one sample that was sequenced in a study of blood T cell repertoires in COVID-19. Some clones are missing from TCRdb's copy, which holds only in-frame ones; the method was immunoSEQ multiplex PCR. Here the sample spans a few hundred thousand clones, more than 70% being singletons. Sequencing was performed on peripheral blood. Receptors were obtained from a man between 45 and 60 years old with COVID-19, enrolled during active disease.

The V call is TRBV6-6, the J call TRBJ1-4; 7 bases align to TRBD1. The CDR3 length is 15 residues. V was pared by 6 bases and J by 6 bases, with 10 bases of the junction left unmatched. The germline gives CDR1 MNHNY, CDR2 SVGAGI (reference sequence). The CDR3 nucleotides read TGTGCCAGCAGATTCCAACAGGGGTCGGATGAAAAACTGTTTTTT. This encodes CASRFQQGSDEKLFF.

V usage is TRBV18 and J usage is TRBJ2-7; 12 bases fit TRBD2. This CDR3 contains 15 residues. Trimming at V came to 5 bases and at J to 2 bases, leaving 4 bases not matched to a gene. Germline lookup yields CDR1 KGHSH and CDR2 LQKENI. CDR3 sequence: CASSIGLAGPYEQYF. The CDR3, as DNA: TGTGCCAGCTCAATAGGACTAGCGGGGCCCTACGAGCAGTACTTC.

The CDR3 sequence is CASSPSGGQETQYF. CDR3 DNA sequence: TGTGCCAGCTCACCATCAGGGGGCCAAGAGACCCAGTACTTC. The genes are TRBV18 and TRBJ2-5, with TRBD1 matching 7 bases. Germline V gene data show CDR1 as KGHSH and CDR2 as LQKENI. J was trimmed by 1 base and V by 2 bases; bases with no gene match: 1. This CDR3 is 14 amino acids long.

The chain carries TRBV30 and TRBJ1-5; the D gene is possibly TRBD1 (5 bases). Between the trimmed V and J ends, which lost 0 bases and 4 bases, there was a span of 7 bases. The CDR3 extends over 13 amino acids. Germline loops: CDR1 GTSNPN, CDR2 SVGIG (reference sequence). The CDR3 here is CAWSVQDNQPQHF. In DNA, the CDR3 is TGTGCCTGGAGTGTACAGGATAATCAGCCCCAGCATTTT.

In DNA form, the CDR3 reads TGTGCCAGCAGTCCGACAGGGCCCCACTACGAGCAGTACTTC. It yields the protein CASSPTGPHYEQYF. This chain connects TRBV6-5 to TRBJ2-7, with 7 nucleotides matching TRBD1. Germline CDR1 reads MNHEY; CDR2 reads SVGAGI. Unmatched junction bases numbered 7, after V lost 5 bases and J lost 3 bases. This CDR3 has 14 residues.

The chain links TRBV19 to TRBJ2-7; 7 bases are a match to TRBD2. The CDR3 extends over 12 amino acids. Trimming took 9 bases from V and 6 from J; bases not matched to a gene: 8. Germline values: CDR1 LNHDA, CDR2 SQIVND (reference sequence). The CDR3 region has the DNA TGTGCCAGCCACCACGGGGAGGGCGAGCAGTACTTC. It translates to CASHHGEGEQYF.

The V and J genes are TRBV27 and TRBJ2-1; D is possibly TRBD1 (6 bases). V was trimmed by 11 bases and J by 5 bases, leaving 19 bases between them. This CDR3 is built from 14 residues. Germline V gene data show CDR1 as MNHEY and CDR2 as SMNVEV (reference sequence). CDR3 bases: TGTGCCGACAGGAATCGGGGCGGCCACAATGAGCAGTTCTTC. Translating gives CADRNRGGHNEQFF.

This chain uses TRBV6-2 or TRBV6-3 with TRBJ1-1; TRBD1 aligns across 7 bases. Germline V gene sequence: CDR1 MNHEY, CDR2 SVGEGT. The CDR3 loop spans 15 amino acids. Trimming cost V 5 bases and J 1 base; bases outside gene matches: 7. The DNA for the CDR3 is TGTGCCAGCAGTCACGGACAGGCTAGGAACACTGAAGCTTTCTTT. This sequence encodes CASSHGQARNTEAFF.

The genes are TRBV6-1 and TRBJ2-1; 8 bases map to TRBD1. The CDR3 contains 15 residues. The germline gives CDR1 MNHNS, CDR2 SASEGT. The J segment lost 9 bases and the V segment lost 2 bases, leaving 9 bases of the junction unmatched. DNA for the CDR3: TGTGCCAGCAGTGAATCCGGACAGGGATATATTGAGCAGTTCTTC. Encoded protein: CASSESGQGYIEQFF.

The table lists this clone with a count of one. The chain joins TRBV14 to TRBJ2-5; possibly TRBD2 for D (7 bases). Trimming left V 3 bases short and J 4 bases short, with 18 bases between. Germline V gives CDR1 SGHDN, CDR2 FVKESK. This CDR3 is 16 amino acids long. This CDR3 reads CASSHWGGPTGETQYF. The CDR3 DNA sequence: TGTGCCAGCAGCCACTGGGGGGGGCCCACGGGAGAGACCCAGTACTTC.

The chain carries TRBV30 and TRBJ1-1; TRBD1 might be the D (5 bases). The CDR3 extends over 14 amino acids. Germline CDR1 and CDR2: GTSNPN and SVGIG (reference sequence). V dropped 2 bases and J dropped 4 bases, with 14 bases sitting between them. CDR3 sequence reads: CAWSSSLGGTEAFF. DNA of the CDR3: TGTGCCTGGAGTTCAAGCCTCGGGGGCACTGAAGCTTTCTTT.

This chain connects TRBV10-3 to TRBJ2-4; D is ambiguous. This CDR3 spans 15 amino acids. Germline-derived CDR1 and CDR2 are ENHRY and SYGVKD. Trimming stripped 6 bases from V and 9 bases from J, with 21 bases between. Here the CDR3 DNA reads TGTGCCATCAGCGGAAATTCCGTCGGAGTGGGCATTCAGTACTTC. This translates into CAISGNSVGVGIQYF.

V and J are TRBV6-5 and TRBJ1-1; TRBD1 agrees at 8 bases. Germline V gene data show CDR1 as MNHEY and CDR2 as SVGAGI. The CDR3 loop spans 15 amino acids. The V gene end was trimmed by 7 bases and the J gene end by 1 base; junction bases not matched to a gene: 8. CDR3 bases: TGTGCCAGCACCCAAACAGGGGGAGGGAACACTGAAGCTTTCTTT. Translated, it gives CASTQTGGGNTEAFF.

The chain combines TRBV7-8 with TRBJ2-2; 7 bases agree with TRBD2. The V segment lost 5 bases and the J segment 3 bases; nucleotides outside the gene matches: 9. Germline V gene data show CDR1 as SGHVS and CDR2 as FQNEAQ. The CDR3 has 16 residues. Written as DNA, the CDR3 is TGTGCCAGCAGCCCGAGACTAGCTGGCTACACCGGGGAGCTGTTTTTT. Amino acids: CASSPRLAGYTGELFF. Full variable domain (outside the CDR3, taken from reference TRBV7-8 and TRBJ2-2): GAGVSQSPRYKVAKRGQDVALRCDPISGHVSLFWYQQALGQGPEFLTYFQNEAQLDKSGLPSDRFFAERPEGSVSTLKIQRTQQEDSAVYLCASSPRLAGYTGELFFGEGSRLTVL.

The genes are TRBV19 and TRBJ1-1; D perhaps matches TRBD1 (6 bases). V was trimmed by 7 bases and J by 8 bases, leaving 20 bases between them. Germline assignment: CDR1 LNHDA and CDR2 SQIVND (reference sequence). This CDR3 region has 14 residues. The CDR3 nucleotides read TGTGCCAGTACTAAAGGGACACCGACCTTCGAAGCTTTCTTT. Its protein is CASTKGTPTFEAFF.

The rearrangement links TRBV11-2 to TRBJ2-7; 14 bases match TRBD2. This CDR3 comprises 16 residues. V lost 5 bases, J lost 4 bases, and 7 bases stayed unmatched. Germline values: CDR1 SGHAT, CDR2 FQNNGV. The CDR3, as DNA: TGTGCCAGCAGCAAGGGACTAGCGGGAGAGGGTTACGAGCAGTACTTC. Translating gives CASSKGLAGEGYEQYF.

The V call is TRBV7-6, the J call TRBJ2-7; 8 positions agree with TRBD2. This CDR3 comprises 14 residues. J gave up 6 bases and V 5 bases, and 9 bases lay outside the gene matches. Germline assignment: CDR1 SGHVS and CDR2 FNYEAQ. CDR3 coding DNA: TGTGCCAGCAGCACAACGGGAGGGCGGGCCGAGCAGTACTTC. This gives the protein CASSTTGGRAEQYF.

The rearrangement uses TRBV7-2 and TRBJ2-2; D is unresolved. Germline CDR1 reads SGHTA; CDR2 reads FQGNSA. CDR3 length equals 12 residues. Trimming removed 2 bases from V and 4 bases from J, with 2 bases in between. Here the CDR3 reads CASSLLTGELFF. CDR3 DNA: TGTGCCAGCAGCTTACTCACCGGGGAGCTGTTTTTT.

This clone was found a few times. Other DNA sequences in this specimen translate into the identical CDR3. J is TRBJ1-5 and V is TRBV19; D possibly corresponds to TRBD1 (5 bases). The CDR3 extends over 13 amino acids. The V end was cut by 8 bases, the J end by 2 bases, with 10 bases between. Germline V gene sequence: CDR1 LNHDA, CDR2 SQIVND (reference sequence). The CDR3 spells CASGGAGNQPQHF. The DNA for the CDR3 is TGTGCCAGTGGAGGGGCGGGCAATCAGCCCCAGCATTTT.

The chain is built from TRBV18 and TRBJ2-3; 8 bases map to TRBD1. Germline V gene sequence: CDR1 KGHSH, CDR2 LQKENI. The length of the CDR3 is 15 residues. The junction had 3 bases not matched to a gene; V was cut back by 1 base and J by 3 bases. The CDR3 DNA sequence: TGTGCCAGCTCACCACAAGGACAGGGAACAGATACGCAGTATTTT. Protein product: CASSPQGQGTDTQYF.

V gene TRBV5-1 combines with J gene TRBJ2-5, with 12 positions matching TRBD1. J gave up 4 bases and V 4 bases, and 5 bases lay outside the gene matches. The V gene's germline CDR1 is SGHRS and CDR2 YFSETQ. CDR3 size: 15 residues. CDR3 in DNA: TGCGCCAGCAGCATGGGACAGGGGGCAGGAGAGACCCAGTACTTC. Translated, it gives CASSMGQGAGETQYF.

The chain combines TRBV10-3 with TRBJ2-1; 10 nucleotides line up with TRBD2. The CDR3 runs to 14 residues. CDR1 and CDR2 from the germline V gene are ENHRY and SYGVKD. V lost 6 bases and J lost 6; bases outside the gene matches: 5. The CDR3 reads CAIRGTSESNEQFF. CDR3 DNA sequence: TGTGCCATCAGAGGGACTAGCGAAAGCAATGAGCAGTTCTTC.

V and J are TRBV27 and TRBJ1-5, with 7 bases lining up with TRBD1. Germline CDR1 and CDR2: MNHEY and SMNVEV (reference sequence). J lost 0 bases, V lost 5 bases, and 16 bases had no gene match. The length of the CDR3 is 19 residues. The DNA of the CDR3 is TGTGCCAGCAGTCAAACAATGACAGGGTATCTCCATAGCAATCAGCCCCAGCATTTT. This gives the protein CASSQTMTGYLHSNQPQHF.

V gene TRBV5-1 combines with J gene TRBJ2-3; maybe TRBD2 (6 bases). The CDR3 runs 16 residues. Germline lookup yields CDR1 SGHRS and CDR2 YFSETQ. V shed 7 bases and J shed 6 bases, with 24 bases lying between them. CDR3 sequence reads: CASDLAPGLPRDTQYF. The CDR3 DNA reads as TGCGCCAGCGATTTAGCCCCCGGACTACCTAGGGATACGCAGTATTTT.

The J gene is TRBJ2-5, the V gene TRBV4-3; D is perhaps TRBD2 (5 bases). Germline values: CDR1 LGHNA, CDR2 YSLEER. V was shortened by 1 base and J by 4 bases, with 13 bases between the two germline ends. The CDR3 has 15 residues. The CDR3 sequence is CASSQGHYSGETQYF. Written as DNA, the CDR3 is TGCGCCAGCAGCCAAGGGCACTACAGCGGAGAGACCCAGTACTTC.

This sequence joins TRBV29-1 and TRBJ1-1, with 10 bases identical to TRBD1. Germline V gene sequence: CDR1 SQVTM, CDR2 ANQGSEA. The CDR3 sequence is 12 residues long. V was pared by 7 bases and J by 6 bases, with 5 bases of the junction left unmatched. The chain's CDR3 is CSAETGGSEAFF. The DNA of the CDR3 is TGCAGCGCCGAGACAGGGGGCTCTGAAGCTTTCTTT.

The rearrangement uses TRBV30 and TRBJ2-7, with D maybe TRBD1 (7 bases). The CDR3 is made up of 13 amino acids. The germline V and J ends were trimmed by 2 bases and 3 bases, with 11 bases remaining between them. Germline-derived CDR1 and CDR2 are GTSNPN and SVGIG (reference sequence). CDR3 amino acids: CAWSRRGVYEQYF. In DNA, the CDR3 is TGTGCCTGGAGTCGCAGGGGGGTCTACGAGCAGTACTTC.

The chain uses TRBV5-1 and TRBJ2-7; D gene uncertain. Trimming stripped 2 bases from V and 3 bases from J, with 12 bases between. CDR3 size: 14 residues. Germline V gives CDR1 SGHRS, CDR2 YFSETQ. CDR3 nucleotides: TGCGCCAGCAGCTTTAACGCAGGAAACTACGAGCAGTACTTC. This sequence encodes CASSFNAGNYEQYF.